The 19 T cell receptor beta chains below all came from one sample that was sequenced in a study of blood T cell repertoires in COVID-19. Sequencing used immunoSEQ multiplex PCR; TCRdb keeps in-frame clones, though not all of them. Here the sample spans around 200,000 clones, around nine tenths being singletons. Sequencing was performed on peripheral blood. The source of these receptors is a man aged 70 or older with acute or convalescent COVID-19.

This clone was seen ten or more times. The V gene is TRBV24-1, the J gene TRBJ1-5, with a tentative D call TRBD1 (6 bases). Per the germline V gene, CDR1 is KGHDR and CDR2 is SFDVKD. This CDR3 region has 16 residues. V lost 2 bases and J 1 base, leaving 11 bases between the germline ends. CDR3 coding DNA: TGTGCCACCAGTGATTCTAGGGGGATGAGCAATCAGCCCCAGCATTTT. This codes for CATSDSRGMSNQPQHF.

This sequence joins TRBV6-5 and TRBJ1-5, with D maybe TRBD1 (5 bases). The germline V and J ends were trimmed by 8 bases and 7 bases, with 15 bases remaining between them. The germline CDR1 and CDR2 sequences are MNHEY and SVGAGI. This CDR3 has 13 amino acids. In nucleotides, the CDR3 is TGTGCCAGCTCCGGACAAGGGTTACAGCCCCAGCATTTT. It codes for CASSGQGLQPQHF.

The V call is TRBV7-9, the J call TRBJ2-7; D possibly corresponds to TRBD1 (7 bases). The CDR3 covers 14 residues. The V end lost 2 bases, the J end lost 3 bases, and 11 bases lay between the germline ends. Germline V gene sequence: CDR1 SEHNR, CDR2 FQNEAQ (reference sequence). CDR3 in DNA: TGTGCCAGCAGCTTACAGGGGGGATTCTACGAGCAGTACTTC. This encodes CASSLQGGFYEQYF.

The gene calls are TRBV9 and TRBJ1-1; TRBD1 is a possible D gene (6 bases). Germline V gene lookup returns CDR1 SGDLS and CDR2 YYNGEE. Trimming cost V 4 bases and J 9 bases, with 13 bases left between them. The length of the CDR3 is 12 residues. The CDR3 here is CASSTPGHQAFF. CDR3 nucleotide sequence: TGTGCCAGCAGCACTCCGGGACACCAAGCTTTCTTT.

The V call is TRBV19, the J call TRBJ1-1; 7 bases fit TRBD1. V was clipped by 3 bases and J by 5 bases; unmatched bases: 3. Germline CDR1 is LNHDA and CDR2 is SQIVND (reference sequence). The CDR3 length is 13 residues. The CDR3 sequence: CASSIRGRTEAFF. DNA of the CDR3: TGTGCCAGTAGTATTAGGGGGCGGACTGAAGCTTTCTTT.

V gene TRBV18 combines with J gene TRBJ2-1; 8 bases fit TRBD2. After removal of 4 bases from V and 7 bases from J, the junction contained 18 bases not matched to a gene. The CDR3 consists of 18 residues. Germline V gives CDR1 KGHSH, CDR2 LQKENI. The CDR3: CASSLSGGAGTSRNEQFF. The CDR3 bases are TGTGCCAGCTCACTATCTGGAGGGGCCGGGACTAGTCGAAATGAGCAGTTCTTC.

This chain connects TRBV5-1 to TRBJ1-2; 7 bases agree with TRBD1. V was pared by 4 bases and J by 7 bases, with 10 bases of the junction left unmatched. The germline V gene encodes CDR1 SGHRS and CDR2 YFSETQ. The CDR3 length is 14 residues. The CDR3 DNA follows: TGCGCCAGCAGCGTGGGGGGTACAGGGGCTGGCTACACCTTC. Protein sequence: CASSVGGTGAGYTF. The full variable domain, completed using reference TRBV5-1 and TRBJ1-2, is KAGVTQTPRYLIKTRGQQVTLSCSPISGHRSVSWYQQTPGQGLQFLFEYFSETQRNKGNFPGRFSGRQFSNSRSEMNVSTLELGDSALYLCASSVGGTGAGYTFGSGTRLTVV.

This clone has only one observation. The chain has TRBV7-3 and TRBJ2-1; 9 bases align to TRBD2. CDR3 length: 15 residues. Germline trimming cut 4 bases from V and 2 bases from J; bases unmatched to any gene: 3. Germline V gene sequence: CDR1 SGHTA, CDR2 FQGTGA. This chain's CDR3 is CASSSAGGTYNEQFF. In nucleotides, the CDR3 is TGTGCCAGCAGCTCAGCGGGAGGAACCTACAATGAGCAGTTCTTC.

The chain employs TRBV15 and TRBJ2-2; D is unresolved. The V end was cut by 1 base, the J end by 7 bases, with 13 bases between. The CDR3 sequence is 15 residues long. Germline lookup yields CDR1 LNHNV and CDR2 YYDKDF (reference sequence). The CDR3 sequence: CATSRGVHRVGELFF. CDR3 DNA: TGTGCCACCAGCAGAGGGGTCCACCGGGTCGGGGAGCTGTTTTTT. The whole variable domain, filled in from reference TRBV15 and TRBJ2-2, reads DAMVIQNPRYQVTQFGKPVTLSCSQTLNHNVMYWYQQKSSQAPKLLFHYYDKDFNNEADTPDNFQSRRPNTSFCFLDIRSPGLGDTAMYLCATSRGVHRVGELFFGEGSRLTVL.

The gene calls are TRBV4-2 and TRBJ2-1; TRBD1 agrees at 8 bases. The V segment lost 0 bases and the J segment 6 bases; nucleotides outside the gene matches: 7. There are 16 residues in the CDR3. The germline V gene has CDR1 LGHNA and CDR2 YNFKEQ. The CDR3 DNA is TGTGCCAGCAGCCAAGATCCGCAGGGGGCAGTCAATGAGCAGTTCTTC. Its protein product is CASSQDPQGAVNEQFF.

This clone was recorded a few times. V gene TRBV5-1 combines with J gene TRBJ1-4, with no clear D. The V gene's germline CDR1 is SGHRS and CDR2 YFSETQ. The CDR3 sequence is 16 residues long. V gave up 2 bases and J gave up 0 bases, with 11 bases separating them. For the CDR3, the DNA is TGCGCCAGCAGCTTCGGGTTAGACCCAACTAATGAAAAACTGTTTTTT. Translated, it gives CASSFGLDPTNEKLFF.

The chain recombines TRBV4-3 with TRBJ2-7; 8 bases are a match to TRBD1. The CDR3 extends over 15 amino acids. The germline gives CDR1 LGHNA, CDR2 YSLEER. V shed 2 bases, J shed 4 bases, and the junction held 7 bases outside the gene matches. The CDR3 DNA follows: TGCGCCAGCAGCCAAATCTTGACAGGGGATTACGAGCAGTACTTC. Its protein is CASSQILTGDYEQYF.

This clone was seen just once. The CDR3 protein is CASSLGTGTYGYTF. CDR3 DNA: TGTGCCAGCAGCTTAGGGACAGGGACTTATGGCTACACCTTC. V is TRBV7-2 and J is TRBJ1-2, with TRBD1 matching 8 bases. This CDR3 has 14 residues. J lost 5 bases, V lost 1 base, and 3 bases had no gene match. Germline V gene sequence: CDR1 SGHTA, CDR2 FQGNSA. Combining the CDR3 with reference TRBV7-2 and TRBJ1-2 gives the whole variable domain GAGVSQSPSNKVTEKGKDVELRCDPISGHTALYWYRQSLGQGLEFLIYFQGNSAPDKSGLPSDRFSAERTGGSVSTLTIQRTQQEDSAVYLCASSLGTGTYGYTFGSGTRLTVV.

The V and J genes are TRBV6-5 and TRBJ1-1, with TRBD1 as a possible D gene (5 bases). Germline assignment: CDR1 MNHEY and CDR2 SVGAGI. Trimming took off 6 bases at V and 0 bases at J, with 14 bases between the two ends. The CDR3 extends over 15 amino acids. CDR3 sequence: CASSRRGGMNTEAFF. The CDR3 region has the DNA TGTGCCAGCAGCCGACGGGGGGGTATGAACACTGAAGCTTTCTTT.

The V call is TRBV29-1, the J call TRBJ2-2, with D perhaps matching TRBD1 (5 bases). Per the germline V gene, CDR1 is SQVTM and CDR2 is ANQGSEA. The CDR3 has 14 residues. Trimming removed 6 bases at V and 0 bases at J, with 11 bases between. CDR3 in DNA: TGCAGCGTGCAACAGGTATCGAACACCGGGGAGCTGTTTTTT. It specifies CSVQQVSNTGELFF.

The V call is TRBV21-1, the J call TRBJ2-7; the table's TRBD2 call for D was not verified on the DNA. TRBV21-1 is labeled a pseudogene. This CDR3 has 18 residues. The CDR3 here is CASSKGSLAGGTSYEQYF. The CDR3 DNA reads TGTGCCAGCAGCAAAGGGTCACTAGCGGGGGGCACATCCTACGAGCAGTACTTC.

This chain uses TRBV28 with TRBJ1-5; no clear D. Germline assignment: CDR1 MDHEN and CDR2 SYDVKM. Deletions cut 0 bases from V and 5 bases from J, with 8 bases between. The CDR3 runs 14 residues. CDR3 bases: TGTGCCAGCAGTTTATGGGCAGATGATCAGCCCCAGCATTTT. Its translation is CASSLWADDQPQHF.

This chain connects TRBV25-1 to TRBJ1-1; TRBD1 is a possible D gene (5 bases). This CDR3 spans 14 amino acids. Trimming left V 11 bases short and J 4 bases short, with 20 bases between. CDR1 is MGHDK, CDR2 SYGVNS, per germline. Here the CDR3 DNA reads TGTGCCCGGGTGGGGGGTAAGGGTACCACTGAAGCTTTCTTT. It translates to CARVGGKGTTEAFF.

The CDR3, as DNA: TGTGCCAGCAGCCAAGATATCGGCGGAAATTTAAATTCACCCCTCCACTTT. Amino acid sequence: CASSQDIGGNLNSPLHF. The J gene is TRBJ1-6, the V gene TRBV14; no clear D. The CDR3 runs 17 residues. The germline V and J ends were trimmed by 0 bases and 7 bases, with 16 bases remaining between them. Germline V gene lookup returns CDR1 SGHDN and CDR2 FVKESK.